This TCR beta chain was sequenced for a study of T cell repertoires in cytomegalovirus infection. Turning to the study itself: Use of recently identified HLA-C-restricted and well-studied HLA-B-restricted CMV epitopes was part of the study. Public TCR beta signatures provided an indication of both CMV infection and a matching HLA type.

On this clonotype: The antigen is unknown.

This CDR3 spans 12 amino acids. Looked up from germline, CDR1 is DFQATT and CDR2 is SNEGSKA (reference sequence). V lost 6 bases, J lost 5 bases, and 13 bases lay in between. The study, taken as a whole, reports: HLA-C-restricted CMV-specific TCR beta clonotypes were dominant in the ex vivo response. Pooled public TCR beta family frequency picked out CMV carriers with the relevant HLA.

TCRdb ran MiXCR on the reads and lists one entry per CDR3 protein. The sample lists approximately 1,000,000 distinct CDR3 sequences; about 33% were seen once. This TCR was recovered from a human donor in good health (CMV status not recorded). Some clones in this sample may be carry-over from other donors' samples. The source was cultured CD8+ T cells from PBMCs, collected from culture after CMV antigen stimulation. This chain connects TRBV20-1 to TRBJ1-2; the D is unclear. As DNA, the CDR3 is TGCAGTGCCCCCGGAGTGAGTTATGGCTACACCTTC. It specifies CSAPGVSYGYTF.